The table lists the clone carrying this T cell receptor beta chain with many counts. Antigen unknown. This specimen comes from a study of identical twins. This CDR3 region has 17 residues. The V and J ends lost 3 bases and 0 bases, in that order; junction bases with no gene match: 6. The study, taken as a whole, reports: Whereas memory repertoires showed no such difference, abundant cord blood beta clonotypes carried fewer insertions.

MiXCR, applied by TCRdb to the 5' RACE reads, yields one record per CDR3 protein. The data show approximately 670,000 distinct CDR3 sequences, with roughly 6.2% seen just once and 1.5% to 2% held by the top ten. The sample taken for sequencing was naive T cells sorted from blood. The TCR originated in a young man in good health. The chain is built from TRBV12-3 or TRBV12-4 and TRBJ2-4; 9 nucleotides line up with TRBD1. In nucleotides, the CDR3 is TGTGCCAGCAGTTTGAGGACAGGGGATTTAGCCAAAAACATTCAGTACTTC. Translating gives CASSLRTGDLAKNIQYF.